This T cell receptor (beta chain) is drawn from a study of T-cell reconstitution after alpha-beta-depleted transplantation in children. Preparation of the TCRbeta library involved a method that used unique molecular identifiers. TCRdb re-analysed the PCR reads in MiXCR, keeping a single row per CDR3 protein. In the table there are around 300,000 distinct CDR3 sequences, around 9.1% of which are singletons. This clonotype has at least ten counts. Trimming shortened V by 1 base and J by 6 bases, and 10 bases separated the two germline ends. Per germline, CDR1 SGHTA and CDR2 FQGNSA. This CDR3 is 14 amino acids long.

The clonotype originates from a boy under two years old with acute myeloid leukemia, due to receive a stem cell transplant. The sample here was PBMCs, taken before TCRalphabeta/CD19-depleted stem cell transplant. This chain connects TRBV7-2 to TRBJ2-1; TRBD2 is a possible D gene (6 bases). The CDR3 nucleotides read TGTGCCAGCAGCTTAGAGGGACTTAGCAATGAGCAGTTCTTC. This codes for CASSLEGLSNEQFF.